The 5 T cell receptor beta chains below all came from one sample that was sequenced in a study of T-cell memory formation after mild COVID-19. MiXCR, applied by TCRdb to the 5' RACE reads, yields one record per CDR3 protein. The table lists 450,000 to 650,000 distinct CDR3 sequences, 20% to 25% of them singletons. Sample: PBMCs or a T cell subset sorted from them (not recorded which). Every receptor here comes from an adult woman who had mild COVID-19 (a few samples of this study predate the infection). Cell type and time point are not known.

This chain links TRBV15 with TRBJ1-2, with TRBD1 matching 9 bases. V was clipped by 6 bases and J by 8 bases; unmatched bases: 13. The germline V gene has CDR1 LNHNV and CDR2 YYDKDF (reference sequence). The CDR3 covers 15 residues. As DNA, the CDR3 is TGTGCCACCAGTCCCAGGGCCGGGACAGGGCACGGCTACACCTTC. It translates to CATSPRAGTGHGYTF.

This clonotype showed up just a few times. The chain combines TRBV20-1 with TRBJ2-1, with TRBD2 matching over 9 bases. Germline assignment: CDR1 DFQATT and CDR2 SNEGSKA (reference sequence). This CDR3 comprises 17 residues. V lost 2 bases, J lost 8 bases, and 16 bases stayed unmatched. CDR3 sequence: CSARIQGSGGPWDEQFF. In nucleotides, the CDR3 is TGCAGTGCTAGAATTCAGGGTAGCGGGGGCCCCTGGGATGAGCAGTTCTTC.

This clonotype was seen only once. The chain carries TRBV27 and TRBJ1-1; D ambiguous. The CDR3 has 13 amino acids. V dropped 7 bases and J dropped 0 bases, with 9 bases sitting between them. The germline CDR1 and CDR2 sequences are MNHEY and SMNVEV (reference sequence). The CDR3 is CASKGLMNTEAFF. DNA of the CDR3: TGTGCCAGCAAGGGTCTAATGAACACTGAAGCTTTCTTT.

The chain has TRBV5-1 and TRBJ1-5; 10 nucleotides agree with TRBD1. This CDR3 has 16 amino acids. The junction had 6 bases not matched to a gene; V was cut back by 3 bases and J by 3 bases. Looked up from germline, CDR1 is SGHRS and CDR2 is YFSETQ. The CDR3 nucleotides are TGCGCCAGCAGCTGGGGGGACAGGGGAGACAATCAGCCCCAGCATTTT. Its protein product is CASSWGDRGDNQPQHF.

Worth noting for this clonotype: An end of the junction does not agree with germline; a read error may underlie this. The chain couples TRBV5-1 to TRBJ1-2; TRBD1 matches at 7 bases. CDR3 size: 15 residues. Germline V gene sequence: CDR1 SGHRS, CDR2 YFSETQ. CDR3 DNA: TGCGCCAGCAGCTTGGTAGCGACAGGGTTTCAAGGCTACACATTC. Protein product: CASSLVATGFQGYTF.